Reported below is one TCR beta chain. Its antigen remains unknown. Use of 60 Vbeta and 13 Jbeta primers characterized the PCR. Generated by immunoSEQ multiplex PCR, the TCRdb table keeps only in-frame clones and is missing some. The repertoire holds just under 65,000 clones, with about 82% as singletons. This specimen comes from a study of cytomegalovirus exposure and HLA in healthy donors. Study observations and caveats: Being productive about 87% or about 30% of the time was typical of most TCR beta V segments in an earlier analysis. When analyzed later, a missense DCLRE1C variant was found to be linked to TCR beta V- and J-gene trimming. CMV serostatus stood as the only immune exposure information on hand.

Donors in the study were healthy people who gave bone marrow. Germline CDR1 reads SGHRS; CDR2 reads YFSETQ. The V and J ends lost 4 bases and 6 bases respectively, with 15 bases between them. The CDR3 spans 14 residues. Sequencing was performed on PBMCs. This chain links TRBV5-1 with TRBJ2-3; TRBD2 is a possible D gene (6 bases). This clonotype was sampled from a woman in her twenties or thirties in good health and CMV-seronegative. The CDR3 bases are TGCGCCAGCAGCGGAGGGGCCAACCCGGATACGCAGTATTTT. It translates to CASSGGANPDTQYF.